These 12 T cell receptor beta chains were all obtained from the same sample, sequenced in a study of blood T cell repertoires in COVID-19 (dated by TCRdb to the early 2020s). Preparation of the library involved the immunoSEQ multiplex PCR assay. TCRdb holds this immuneACCESS table with in-frame rearrangements only. Some clones are missing; in checked studies, unresolved V genes explain under half, and the rest has no known cause. Recorded for this sample are roughly 70,000 clones; approximately 90% of them occurred a single time. Roughly 6.8% of the sample is held by the ten biggest clonotypes. Material for sequencing was peripheral blood. These receptor sequences come from a woman aged 80 or over with active COVID-19.

This rearrangement joins TRBV6-5 to TRBJ2-7; D might be TRBD2 (6 bases). Trimming left V 8 bases short and J 3 bases short, with 11 bases between. The CDR3 runs to 12 residues. Germline lookup yields CDR1 MNHEY and CDR2 SVGAGI. The CDR3 DNA sequence: TGTGCCAGCGGGACGCGGGGCTACGAGCAGTACTTC. As protein: CASGTRGYEQYF.

CDR3 residues: CSVQRVASGNEQFF. DNA of the CDR3: TGCAGCGTTCAGAGGGTGGCTAGCGGGAATGAGCAGTTCTTC. The chain has TRBV29-1 and TRBJ2-1, with TRBD2 matching 8 bases. The CDR3 spans 14 residues. The germline V gene has CDR1 SQVTM and CDR2 ANQGSEA. V lost 5 bases, J lost 7 bases, and 10 bases stayed unmatched.

The chain combines TRBV2 with TRBJ2-2; 10 nucleotides line up with TRBD1. There are 15 residues in the CDR3. CDR1 is SNHLY, CDR2 FYNNEI, per germline. Trimming removed 8 bases from V and 5 bases from J; junction bases left unmatched: 8. CDR3 in DNA: TGTGCCAGCGGAGGACAGGGGGGGAGGACCGGGGAGCTGTTTTTT. Translation: CASGGQGGRTGELFF. The full variable domain, its missing parts supplied by reference TRBV2 and TRBJ2-2, is EPEVTQTPSHQVTQMGQEVILRCVPISNHLYFYWYRQILGQKVEFLVSFYNNEISEKSEIFDDQFSVERPDGSNFTLKIRSTKLEDSAMYFCASGGQGGRTGELFFGEGSRLTVL.

The rearrangement uses TRBV29-1 and TRBJ2-1; 7 nucleotides agree with TRBD2. Germline loops: CDR1 SQVTM, CDR2 ANQGSEA. The junction had 12 bases not matched to a gene; V was cut back by 3 bases and J by 7 bases. This CDR3 region has 15 residues. The CDR3 nucleotides read TGCAGCGTTGATGGTCTAGCGGAAATCGGGAATGAGCAGTTCTTC. Translation: CSVDGLAEIGNEQFF.

The gene calls are TRBV6-5 and TRBJ1-5; tentatively, D is TRBD1 (6 bases). In germline, CDR1 is MNHEY, CDR2 SVGAGI. V was shortened by 7 bases and J by 0 bases, with 10 bases between the two germline ends. CDR3 length: 14 amino acids. This chain's CDR3 is CASKKGGSNQPQHF. DNA of the CDR3: TGTGCCAGCAAGAAAGGGGGTAGCAATCAGCCCCAGCATTTT.

This rearrangement joins TRBV7-2 to TRBJ2-7, with D perhaps matching TRBD2 (5 bases). Germline V gives CDR1 SGHTA, CDR2 FQGNSA. The V gene lost 1 base and the J gene lost 3 bases, with 13 bases spanning the gap. The CDR3 extends over 15 amino acids. The CDR3 DNA is TGTGCCAGCAGCTTAGTCGAGCGGAAGATCTACGAGCAGTACTTC. This sequence encodes CASSLVERKIYEQYF.

This chain joins TRBV6-2 or TRBV6-3 and TRBJ2-5; TRBD2 matches at 10 bases. Unmatched junction bases numbered 5, after V lost 0 bases and J lost 7 bases. Germline CDR1 MNHEY, CDR2 SVGEGT. This CDR3 region has 15 residues. CDR3 DNA: TGTGCCAGCAGTTACTCCACTAGCGGGATCCCGACCCAGTACTTC. Its translation: CASSYSTSGIPTQYF.

The V gene is TRBV2, the J gene TRBJ2-7, with D possibly matching TRBD1 (5 bases). Trimming shortened V by 1 base and J by 4 bases, and 11 bases separated the two germline ends. CDR3 length: 14 residues. Per the germline V gene, CDR1 is SNHLY and CDR2 is FYNNEI. CDR3 protein: CASSEGQGRYEQYF. The CDR3 coding sequence is TGTGCCAGCAGTGAAGGGCAGGGCAGATACGAGCAGTACTTC.

In DNA form, the CDR3 reads TGTGCCAGCAGTTACATCATGAGCGGGAGGGCCGACGAGCAGTACTTC. Translating gives CASSYIMSGRADEQYF. The genes are TRBV6-6 and TRBJ2-7, with TRBD2 matching over 10 bases. V shed 2 bases and J 5 bases; nucleotides not matched to a gene: 9. Germline V gives CDR1 MNHNY, CDR2 SVGAGI (reference sequence). The CDR3 has 16 residues.

The gene calls are TRBV2 and TRBJ2-5, with D unclear. The CDR3 is 11 residues long. V was trimmed by 3 bases and J by 4 bases, leaving 3 bases between them. Germline CDR1 and CDR2: SNHLY and FYNNEI. Here the CDR3 reads CASSEAETQYF. The CDR3, as DNA: TGTGCCAGCAGTGAGGCAGAGACCCAGTACTTC.

V and J are TRBV10-1 and TRBJ2-1; TRBD2 aligns across 8 bases. The CDR3 extends over 16 amino acids. The germline CDR1 and CDR2 sequences are WNHNN and SYGVQD (reference sequence). V lost 3 bases and J lost 5; bases outside the gene matches: 9. In DNA form, the CDR3 reads TGCGCCAGCAGTGAAGTGTCCGGGGGGGCCAACAATGAGCAGTTCTTC. Amino acid sequence: CASSEVSGGANNEQFF.

The J gene is TRBJ2-5, the V gene TRBV11-3; maybe TRBD2 (5 bases). Germline V gene lookup returns CDR1 SGHNT and CDR2 YENEEA. This CDR3 has 13 residues. V gave up 4 bases and J gave up 5 bases, with 11 bases separating them. CDR3 nucleotides: TGTGCCAGCAGCTCCCCGGAGGTGGAGACCCAGTACTTC. Translation gives CASSSPEVETQYF.